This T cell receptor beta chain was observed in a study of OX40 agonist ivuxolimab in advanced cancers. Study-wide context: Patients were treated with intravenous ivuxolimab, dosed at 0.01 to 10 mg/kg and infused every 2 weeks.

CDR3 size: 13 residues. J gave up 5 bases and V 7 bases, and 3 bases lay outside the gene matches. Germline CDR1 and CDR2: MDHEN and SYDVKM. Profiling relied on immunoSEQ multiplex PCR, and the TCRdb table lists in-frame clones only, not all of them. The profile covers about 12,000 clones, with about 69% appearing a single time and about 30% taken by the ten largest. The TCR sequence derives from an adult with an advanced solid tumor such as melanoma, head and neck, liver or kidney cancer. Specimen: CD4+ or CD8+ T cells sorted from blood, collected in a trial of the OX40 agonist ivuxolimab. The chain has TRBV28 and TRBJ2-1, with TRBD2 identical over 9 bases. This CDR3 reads CASTSGVNNEQFF. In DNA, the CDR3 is TGTGCCAGCACTAGCGGGGTGAACAATGAGCAGTTCTTC.